This TCR beta chain originates from a study of long-term antiretroviral therapy in people with HIV. Study-wide points: Even long-term ART left TRB diversity below transplant donor controls, despite gains. HIV repertoire CDR3 lengths ranged less widely than those of controls. Dominating the repertoire at all time points were the clones that expanded before ART.

Germline loops: CDR1 MNHEY, CDR2 SVGAGI. Trimming shortened V by 2 bases and J by 6 bases, and 11 bases separated the two germline ends. The CDR3 has 13 amino acids. As for this clone: Its cognate antigen is unknown.

Researchers report immunoSEQ v3.0 was run at survey level. Clones were read by immunoSEQ multiplex PCR, and TCRdb kept only the in-frame ones, dropping some. The sample shows some 26,000 clones, approximately 90% of them seen only once. The source material was unsorted PBMCs, sampled more than 2.6 years after starting antiretroviral therapy. The source is a man aged 35 to 55 with HIV. The rearrangement links TRBV6-5 to TRBJ2-7; D is uncertain. CDR3 in amino acids: CASSYLPIGEQYF. The CDR3 coding sequence is TGTGCCAGCAGTTACCTCCCAATCGGCGAGCAGTACTTC.